The 11 T cell receptor beta chains reported below all come from one sample, sequenced in a study of shared clonotypes between healthy human individuals. TCRdb keeps only in-frame clones here, not all; method: immunoSEQ multiplex PCR. The sample yields about 2.4 million clones, approximately 92% seen once. The sample consisted of naive CD4+ T cells sorted from blood. The subset here: CD45RA+ positively selected. The receptors originated from a man between 18 and 29 years old in good health.

The rearrangement links TRBV5-1 to TRBJ2-1, with TRBD2 identical over 8 bases. Germline V gene sequence: CDR1 SGHRS, CDR2 YFSETQ. The trim removed 5 bases at V and 6 bases at J, leaving 10 bases unmatched. This CDR3 is 15 amino acids long. Written as DNA, the CDR3 is TGCGCCAGCAGAATTGACGTCGGGGGGGTCAATGAGCAGTTCTTC. Translated: CASRIDVGGVNEQFF. Drawing the rest from reference TRBV5-1 and TRBJ2-1, the complete variable domain is KAGVTQTPRYLIKTRGQQVTLSCSPISGHRSVSWYQQTPGQGLQFLFEYFSETQRNKGNFPGRFSGRQFSNSRSEMNVSTLELGDSALYLCASRIDVGGVNEQFFGPGTRLTVL.

In its sample, this clone was seen once. The chain is built from TRBV7-3 and TRBJ1-4, with a possible D match to TRBD1 (5 bases). The CDR3 contains 17 residues. The V gene lost 1 base and the J gene lost 6 bases, with 18 bases spanning the gap. CDR1 is SGHTA, CDR2 FQGTGA, per germline. CDR3 coding DNA: TGTGCCAGCAGCTTAATGCGGGGGAAAAAGCGAGATGAAAAACTGTTTTTT. This sequence encodes CASSLMRGKKRDEKLFF. The whole variable domain, remainder taken from reference TRBV7-3 and TRBJ1-4, is GAGVSQTPSNKVTEKGKYVELRCDPISGHTALYWYRQSLGQGPEFLIYFQGTGAADDSGLPNDRFFAVRPEGSVSTLKIQRTERGDSAVYLCASSLMRGKKRDEKLFFGSGTQLSVL.

The chain is built from TRBV7-9 and TRBJ2-3, with D possibly being TRBD1 or TRBD2 (5 bases each). Germline CDR1 SEHNR, CDR2 FQNEAQ (reference sequence). The CDR3 length is 17 residues. V dropped 6 bases and J dropped 3 bases, with 22 bases sitting between them. CDR3 sequence (DNA): TGTGCCAGCAGTTCGAAGGGGCTAGCACCCACAACAGATACGCAGTATTTT. Encoded protein: CASSSKGLAPTTDTQYF.

This clone appeared a single time. Other nucleotide sequences in the sample specify the same CDR3. The chain employs TRBV18 and TRBJ2-3; TRBD1 is a possible D gene (6 bases). Deletions cut 3 bases from V and 4 bases from J, with 11 bases between. The germline gives CDR1 KGHSH, CDR2 LQKENI. This CDR3 contains 14 residues. CDR3 amino acids: CASSPLQGPDTQYF. The CDR3 DNA reads as TGTGCCAGCTCACCCTTACAGGGACCAGATACGCAGTATTTT.

J is TRBJ1-6 and V is TRBV7-2; D is unclear. The V end was cut by 5 bases, the J end by 10 bases, with 12 bases between. This CDR3 comprises 13 residues. Germline V gene lookup returns CDR1 SGHTA and CDR2 FQGNSA. CDR3 bases: TGTGCCAGCAGCCGAAACGCTGGCTCACCCCTCCACTTT. This codes for CASSRNAGSPLHF.

In regard to this clone: This CDR3 is also generated by other DNA sequences in the sample. J is TRBJ1-2 and V is TRBV18; 9 bases match TRBD1. The CDR3 sequence is 15 residues long. The junction had 9 bases not matched to a gene; V was cut back by 5 bases and J by 5 bases. From germline, CDR1 is KGHSH and CDR2 LQKENI. The CDR3 reads CASSISGQGDYGYTF. CDR3 coding DNA: TGTGCCAGCTCAATATCGGGACAGGGAGATTATGGCTACACCTTC.

The chain has TRBV10-1 and TRBJ1-6; TRBD1 aligns across 8 bases. The junction had 0 bases not matched to a gene; V was cut back by 2 bases and J by 9 bases. Germline V lookup: CDR1 WNHNN, CDR2 SYGVQD (reference sequence). This CDR3 contains 13 residues. This CDR3 is CASSEDRGSPLHF. The CDR3 nucleotides are TGCGCCAGCAGTGAGGACAGGGGTTCACCCCTCCACTTT.

The rearrangement uses TRBV30 and TRBJ1-5; the D gene is possibly TRBD1 (5 bases). V lost 2 bases and J 4 bases, leaving 12 bases between the germline ends. The CDR3 spans 14 residues. Germline values: CDR1 GTSNPN, CDR2 SVGIG (reference sequence). The CDR3 reads CAWSLTAGNQPQHF. In DNA form, the CDR3 reads TGTGCCTGGAGTCTGACAGCCGGGAATCAGCCCCAGCATTTT.

The chain uses TRBV10-3 and TRBJ2-3; D might be TRBD2 (6 bases). The CDR3 extends over 16 amino acids. The V end lost 0 bases, the J end lost 4 bases, and 14 bases lay between the germline ends. Germline V gives CDR1 ENHRY, CDR2 SYGVKD. CDR3 sequence (DNA): TGTGCCATCAGTGAGTCCAAGGCGGGAAAGGCAGATACGCAGTATTTT. It encodes CAISESKAGKADTQYF.

The sample holds a few counts of this clone. J is TRBJ1-6 and V is TRBV19; 7 nucleotides agree with TRBD1. V was clipped by 7 bases and J by 7 bases; unmatched bases: 4. CDR1 is LNHDA, CDR2 SQIVND, per germline (reference sequence). The length of the CDR3 is 13 residues. The CDR3 loop reads CASTADRNSPLHF. CDR3 sequence (DNA): TGTGCCAGTACCGCGGACAGGAATTCACCCCTCCACTTT.

The chain couples TRBV18 to TRBJ2-3, with 9 bases lining up with TRBD2. Trimming cost V 2 bases and J 2 bases; bases outside gene matches: 5. Germline CDR1 reads KGHSH; CDR2 reads LQKENI. The CDR3 consists of 16 residues. This chain's CDR3 is CASSPGSGGYTDTQYF. The CDR3 nucleotides read TGTGCCAGCTCACCAGGTAGCGGGGGCTACACAGATACGCAGTATTTT.